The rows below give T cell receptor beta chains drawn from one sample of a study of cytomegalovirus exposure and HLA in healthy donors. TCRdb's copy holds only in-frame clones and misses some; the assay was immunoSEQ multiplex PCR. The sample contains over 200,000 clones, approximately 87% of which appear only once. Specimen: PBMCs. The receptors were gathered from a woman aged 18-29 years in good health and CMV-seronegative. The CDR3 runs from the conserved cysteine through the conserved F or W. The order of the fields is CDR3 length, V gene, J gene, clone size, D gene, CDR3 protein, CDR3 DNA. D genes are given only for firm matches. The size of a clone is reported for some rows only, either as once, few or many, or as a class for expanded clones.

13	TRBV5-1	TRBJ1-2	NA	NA	CASSPGGAYGYTF	TGCGCCAGCAGCCCGGGGGGTGCCTATGGCTACACCTTC
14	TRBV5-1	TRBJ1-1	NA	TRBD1	CASSLVAGGTEAFF	TGCGCCAGCAGCTTGGTGGCAGGGGGCACTGAAGCTTTCTTT
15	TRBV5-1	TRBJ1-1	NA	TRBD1	CASSPSDRGQTEAFF	TGCGCCAGCAGCCCCTCGGACAGGGGGCAGACTGAAGCTTTCTTT
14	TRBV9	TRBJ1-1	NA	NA	CASSVEGSSTEAFF	TGTGCCAGCAGCGTAGAAGGGTCTAGCACTGAAGCTTTCTTT
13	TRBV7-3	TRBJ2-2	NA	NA	CASSPSVPGELFF	TGTGCCAGCAGCCCTTCAGTCCCCGGGGAGCTGTTTTTT
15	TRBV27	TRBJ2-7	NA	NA	CASSLSTGTHYEQYF	TGTGCCAGCAGTTTATCGACGGGTACTCACTACGAGCAGTACTTC
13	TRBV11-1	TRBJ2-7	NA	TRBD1	CASSRDRVGEQYF	TGTGCCAGCAGTCGGGACAGGGTGGGGGAGCAGTACTTC
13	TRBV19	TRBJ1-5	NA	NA	CASSIGGGQPQHF	TGTGCCAGTAGTATAGGAGGGGGGCAGCCCCAGCATTTT
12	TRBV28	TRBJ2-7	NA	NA	CASSLSPLEQYF	TGTGCCAGCAGTTTATCCCCTCTCGAGCAGTACTTC
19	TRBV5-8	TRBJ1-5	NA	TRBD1	CASRLQGASLQYSNQPQHF	TGTGCCAGCAGGTTACAGGGGGCCAGTCTGCAATATAGCAATCAGCCCCAGCATTTT
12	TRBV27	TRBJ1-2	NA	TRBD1	CASSQQGYGYTF	TGTGCCAGCAGCCAACAGGGGTATGGCTACACCTTC
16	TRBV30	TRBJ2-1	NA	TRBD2	CAWGKLAGGPNNEQFF	TGTGCCTGGGGAAAACTAGCGGGAGGGCCCAACAATGAGCAGTTCTTC
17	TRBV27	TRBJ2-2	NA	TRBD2	CASGDFLGTSGNGELFF	TGTGCCAGCGGGGACTTCCTCGGGACTAGCGGGAACGGGGAGCTGTTTTTT
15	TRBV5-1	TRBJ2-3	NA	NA	CASSSQTGRTDTQYF	TGCGCCAGCAGCTCGCAGACAGGCCGCACAGATACGCAGTATTTT
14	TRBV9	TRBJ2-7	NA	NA	CASSVGEGGSEQYF	TGTGCCAGCAGCGTAGGTGAAGGGGGGAGCGAGCAGTACTTC
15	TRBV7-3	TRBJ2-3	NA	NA	CASSLMTGSTDTQYF	TGTGCCAGCAGCTTAATGACCGGGAGCACAGATACGCAGTATTTT
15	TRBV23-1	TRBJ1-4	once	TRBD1	CASSQPDREREKLFF	TGCGCCAGCAGTCAGCCAGACAGGGAGAGAGAAAAACTGTTTTTT
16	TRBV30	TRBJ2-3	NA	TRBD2	CAWSVKSSGNTDTQYF	TGTGCCTGGAGTGTAAAGTCTAGCGGGAACACAGATACGCAGTATTTT
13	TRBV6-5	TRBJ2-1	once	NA	CASTPRAQHEQFF	TGTGCCAGCACCCCAAGGGCCCAACATGAGCAGTTCTTC
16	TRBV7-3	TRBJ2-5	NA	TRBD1	CASSPGDRGTQETQYF	TGTGCCAGCAGCCCAGGGGACAGGGGGACTCAAGAGACCCAGTACTTC
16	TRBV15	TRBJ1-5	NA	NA	CATSTKVDSSNQPQHF	TGTGCCACCAGCACCAAAGTGGACAGTAGCAATCAGCCCCAGCATTTT
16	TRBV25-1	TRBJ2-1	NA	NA	CASSEGSRGPHNEQFF	TGTGCCAGCAGTGAAGGCTCGCGGGGGCCTCACAATGAGCAGTTCTTC
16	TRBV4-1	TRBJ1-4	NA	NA	CASSQAQGAGNEKLFF	TGCGCCAGCAGCCAAGCACAGGGCGCAGGTAATGAAAAACTGTTTTTT
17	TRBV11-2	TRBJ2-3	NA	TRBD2	CASSLEGLAGNTDTQYF	TGTGCCAGCAGCTTAGAAGGACTAGCGGGAAACACAGATACGCAGTATTTT
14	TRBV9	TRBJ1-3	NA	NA	CASSVANSGNTIYF	TGTGCCAGCAGCGTAGCAAACTCTGGAAACACCATATATTTT
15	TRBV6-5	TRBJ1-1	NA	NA	CASSYSPGHNTEAFF	TGTGCCAGCAGTTACTCCCCCGGACATAACACTGAAGCTTTCTTT
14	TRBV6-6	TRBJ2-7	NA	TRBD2	CASSPTSGKNEQYF	TGTGCCAGCAGTCCGACTAGCGGAAAGAACGAGCAGTACTTC
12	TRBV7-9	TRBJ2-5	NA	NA	CASSPPGQTQYF	TGTGCCAGCAGCCCCCCCGGACAGACCCAGTACTTC
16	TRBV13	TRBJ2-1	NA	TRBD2	CASSLGAGGVYNEQFF	TGTGCCAGCAGCTTAGGAGCGGGAGGGGTCTACAATGAGCAGTTCTTC
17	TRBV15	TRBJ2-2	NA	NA	CATSRDRLARNTGELFF	TGTGCCACCAGCAGAGATCGGCTAGCGAGGAACACCGGGGAGCTGTTTTTT
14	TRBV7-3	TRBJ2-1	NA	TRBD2	CASSRSGGEEEQFF	TGTGCCAGCAGCCGTAGCGGGGGGGAGGAAGAGCAGTTCTTC
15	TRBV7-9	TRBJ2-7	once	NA	CASSAPRGGAYEQYF	TGTGCCAGCAGCGCCCCTCGAGGGGGAGCCTACGAGCAGTACTTC
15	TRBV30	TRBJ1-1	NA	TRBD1	CAWSRWDREGTEAFF	TGTGCCTGGAGTAGGTGGGACAGGGAAGGCACTGAAGCTTTCTTT
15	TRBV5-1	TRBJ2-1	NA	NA	CASSVSPLTGNEQFF	TGCGCCAGCAGTGTGTCCCCGCTTACCGGCAATGAGCAGTTCTTC
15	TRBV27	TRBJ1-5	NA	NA	CASRGAGAYNQPQHF	TGTGCCAGCAGAGGGGCGGGGGCCTACAATCAGCCCCAGCATTTT